This TCR beta chain was captured by sequencing in a study of glioma-infiltrating T cells after dendritic cell vaccination. Germline assignment: CDR1 SGHNT and CDR2 YYREEE (reference sequence). This CDR3 region has 15 residues. Trimming shortened V by 5 bases and J by 5 bases, and 20 bases separated the two germline ends. Patients had residual fresh-frozen tumor tissue and more than two years of survival data. PBMC sampling occurred before vaccination, two weeks after the third dose, and at progression. TCRB CDR3 was amplified from 2 ug genomic DNA or less. Clones were read by immunoSEQ multiplex PCR, and TCRdb kept only the in-frame ones, dropping some. The sample contains approximately 90,000 clones, approximately 87% of which appear only once.

Sequences were derived from blood, sampled before dendritic cell vaccination. The gene calls are TRBV5-4 and TRBJ2-7, with a possible D match to TRBD1 (6 bases). The TCR comes from a human donor with glioblastoma. The CDR3 loop reads CASRVETGGSDEQYF. The CDR3 DNA sequence: TGTGCCAGCAGAGTGGAGACAGGTGGTTCTGACGAGCAGTACTTC. The full variable domain, its missing parts supplied by reference TRBV5-4 and TRBJ2-7, is ETGVTQSPTHLIKTRGQQVTLRCSSQSGHNTVSWYQQALGQGPQFIFQYYREEENGRGNFPPRFSGLQFPNYSSELNVNALELDDSALYLCASRVETGGSDEQYFGPGTRLTVT.